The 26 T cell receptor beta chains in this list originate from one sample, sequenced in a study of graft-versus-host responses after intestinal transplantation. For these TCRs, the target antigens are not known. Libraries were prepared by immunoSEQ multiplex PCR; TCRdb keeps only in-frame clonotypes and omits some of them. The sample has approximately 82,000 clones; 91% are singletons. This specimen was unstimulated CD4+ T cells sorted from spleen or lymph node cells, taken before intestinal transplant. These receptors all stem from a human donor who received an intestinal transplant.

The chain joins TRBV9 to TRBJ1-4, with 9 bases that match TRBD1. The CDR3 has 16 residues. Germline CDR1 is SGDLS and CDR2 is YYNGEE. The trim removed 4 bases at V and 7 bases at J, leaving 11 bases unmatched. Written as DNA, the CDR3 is TGTGCCAGCAGCACACCGGGACAGGGTATAGGTGAAAAACTGTTTTTT. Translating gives CASSTPGQGIGEKLFF. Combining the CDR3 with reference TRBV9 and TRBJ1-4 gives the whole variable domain DSGVTQTPKHLITATGQRVTLRCSPRSGDLSVYWYQQSLDQGLQFLIQYYNGEERAKGNILERFSAQQFPDLHSELNLSSLELGDSALYFCASSTPGQGIGEKLFFGSGTQLSVL.

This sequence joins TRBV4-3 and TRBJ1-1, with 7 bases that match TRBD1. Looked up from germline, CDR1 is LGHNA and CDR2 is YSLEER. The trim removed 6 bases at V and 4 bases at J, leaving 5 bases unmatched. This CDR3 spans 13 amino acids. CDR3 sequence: CASSTTGATEAFF. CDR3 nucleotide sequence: TGCGCCAGCAGTACTACAGGGGCCACTGAAGCTTTCTTT.

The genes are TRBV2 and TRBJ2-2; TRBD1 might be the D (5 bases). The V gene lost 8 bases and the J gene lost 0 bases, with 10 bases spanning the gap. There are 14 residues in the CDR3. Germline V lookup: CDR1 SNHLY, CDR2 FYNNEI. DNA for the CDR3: TGTGCCAGCTCGGACAACGCGAACACCGGGGAGCTGTTTTTT. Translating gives CASSDNANTGELFF.

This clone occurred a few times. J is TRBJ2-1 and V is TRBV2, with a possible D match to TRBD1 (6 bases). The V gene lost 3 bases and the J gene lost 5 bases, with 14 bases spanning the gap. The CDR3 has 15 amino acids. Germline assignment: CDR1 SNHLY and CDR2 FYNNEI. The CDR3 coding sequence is TGTGCCAGCAGTGAGGCAGGGGCCCTTCACAATGAGCAGTTCTTC. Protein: CASSEAGALHNEQFF.

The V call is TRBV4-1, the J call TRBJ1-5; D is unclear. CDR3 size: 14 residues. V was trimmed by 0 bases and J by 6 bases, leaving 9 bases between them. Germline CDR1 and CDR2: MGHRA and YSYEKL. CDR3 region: CASSQDPTGQPQHF. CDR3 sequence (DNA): TGCGCCAGCAGCCAAGACCCAACGGGTCAGCCCCAGCATTTT.

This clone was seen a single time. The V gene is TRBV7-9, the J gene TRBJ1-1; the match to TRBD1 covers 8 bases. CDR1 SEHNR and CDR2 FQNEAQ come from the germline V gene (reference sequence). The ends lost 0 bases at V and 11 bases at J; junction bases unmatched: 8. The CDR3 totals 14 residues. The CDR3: CASSLALDRGQAFF. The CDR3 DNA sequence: TGTGCCAGCAGCTTAGCGCTTGACAGGGGTCAGGCTTTCTTT. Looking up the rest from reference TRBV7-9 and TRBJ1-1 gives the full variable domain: DTGVSQNPRHKITKRGQNVTFRCDPISEHNRLYWYRQTLGQGPEFLTYFQNEAQLEKSRLLSDRFSAERPKGSFSTLEIQRTEQGDSAMYLCASSLALDRGQAFFGQGTRLTVV.

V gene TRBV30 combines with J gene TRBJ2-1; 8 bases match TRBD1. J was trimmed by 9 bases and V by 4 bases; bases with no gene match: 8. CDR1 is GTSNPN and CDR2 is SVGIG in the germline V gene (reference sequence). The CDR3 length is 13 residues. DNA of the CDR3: TGTGCCTGGACGAAGACAGGGGTGGGTGAGCAGTTCTTC. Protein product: CAWTKTGVGEQFF.

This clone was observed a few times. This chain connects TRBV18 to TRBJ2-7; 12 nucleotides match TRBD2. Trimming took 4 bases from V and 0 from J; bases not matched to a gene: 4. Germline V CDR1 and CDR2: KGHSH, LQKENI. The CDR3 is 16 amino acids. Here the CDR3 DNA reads TGTGCCAGCTCACGGACTAGCGGGGAAAGCTCCTACGAGCAGTACTTC. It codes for CASSRTSGESSYEQYF.

CDR3 nucleotides: TGTGCCAGCAGCGGACAACGACAGGGGGCAACTAATGAAAAACTGTTTTTT. Amino acid sequence: CASSGQRQGATNEKLFF. The chain uses TRBV5-6 and TRBJ1-4, with 9 bases aligning to TRBD1. V lost 4 bases to trimming and J lost 0 bases; unmatched junction nucleotides: 7. The V gene's germline CDR1 is SGHDT and CDR2 YYEEEE. CDR3 length: 17 residues.

This CDR3 reads CASSEAWGVNEKLFF. The DNA for the CDR3 is TGTGCCAGCAGTGAAGCTTGGGGAGTTAATGAAAAACTGTTTTTT. This chain joins TRBV2 and TRBJ1-4, with D uncertain. Per the germline V gene, CDR1 is SNHLY and CDR2 is FYNNEI. The ends were cut back, 0 bases at V and 4 bases at J, with 9 bases in the middle. The CDR3 is made up of 15 amino acids.

The CDR3 is CASSTNPEETQYF. The DNA of the CDR3 is TGTGCCAGCAGCACCAACCCAGAAGAGACCCAGTACTTC. The chain has TRBV6-5 and TRBJ2-5, with unresolved D. Germline V gene data show CDR1 as MNHEY and CDR2 as SVGAGI. The CDR3 length is 13 residues. V was pared by 6 bases and J by 3 bases, with 11 bases between.

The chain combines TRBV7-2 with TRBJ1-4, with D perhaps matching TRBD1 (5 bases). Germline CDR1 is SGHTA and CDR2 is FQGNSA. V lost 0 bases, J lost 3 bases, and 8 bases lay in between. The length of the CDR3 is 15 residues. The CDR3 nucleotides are TGTGCCAGCAGCTTAGCACAGACAGCTAATGAAAAACTGTTTTTT. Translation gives CASSLAQTANEKLFF.

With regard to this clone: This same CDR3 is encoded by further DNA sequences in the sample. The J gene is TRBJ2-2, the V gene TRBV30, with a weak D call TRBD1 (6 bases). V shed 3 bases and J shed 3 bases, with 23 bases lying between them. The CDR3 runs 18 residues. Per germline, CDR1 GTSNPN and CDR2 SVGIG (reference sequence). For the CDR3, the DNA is TGTGCCTGGAGCACCTACACAGGGCTGCTCGGCGACACCGGGGAGCTGTTTTTT. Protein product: CAWSTYTGLLGDTGELFF.

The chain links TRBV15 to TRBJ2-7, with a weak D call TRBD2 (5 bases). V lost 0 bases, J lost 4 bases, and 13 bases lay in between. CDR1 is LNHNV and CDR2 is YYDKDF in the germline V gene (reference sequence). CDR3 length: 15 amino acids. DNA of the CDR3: TGTGCCACCAGCAGAGATCGCGGAGAGGGTTACGAGCAGTACTTC. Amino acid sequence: CATSRDRGEGYEQYF.

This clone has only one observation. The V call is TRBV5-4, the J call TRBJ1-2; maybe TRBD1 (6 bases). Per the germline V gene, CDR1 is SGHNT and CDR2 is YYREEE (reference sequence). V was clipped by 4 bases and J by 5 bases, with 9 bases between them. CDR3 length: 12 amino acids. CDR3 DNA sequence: TGTGCCAGCAGCCAGACAGGATATGGCTACACCTTC. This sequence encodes CASSQTGYGYTF.

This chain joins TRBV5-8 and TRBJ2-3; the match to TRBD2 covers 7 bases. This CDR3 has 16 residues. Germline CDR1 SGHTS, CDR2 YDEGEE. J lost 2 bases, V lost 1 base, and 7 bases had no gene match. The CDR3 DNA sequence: TGTGCCAGCAGCTTGCATAGGCTAGCGGTCACAGATACGCAGTATTTT. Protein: CASSLHRLAVTDTQYF.

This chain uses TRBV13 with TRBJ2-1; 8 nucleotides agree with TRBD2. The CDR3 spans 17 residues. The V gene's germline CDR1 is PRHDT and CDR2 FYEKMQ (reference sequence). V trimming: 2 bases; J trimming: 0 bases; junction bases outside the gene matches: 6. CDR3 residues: CASSLQRGTLSYNEQFF. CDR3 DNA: TGTGCCAGCAGCTTACAGCGGGGGACCCTCTCCTACAATGAGCAGTTCTTC.

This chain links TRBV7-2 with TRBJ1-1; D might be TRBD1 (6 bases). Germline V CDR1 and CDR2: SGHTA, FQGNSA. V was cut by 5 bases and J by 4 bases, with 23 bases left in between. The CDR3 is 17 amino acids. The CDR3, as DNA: TGTGCCAGCAGCCCGGGGGGCAGTTACACCACCCGCACTGAAGCTTTCTTT. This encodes CASSPGGSYTTRTEAFF.

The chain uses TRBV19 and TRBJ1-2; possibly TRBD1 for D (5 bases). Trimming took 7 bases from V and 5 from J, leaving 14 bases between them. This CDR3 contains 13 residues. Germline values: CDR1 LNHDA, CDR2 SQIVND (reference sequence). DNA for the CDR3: TGTGCCAGTACCCAAGATTCAGGGTATGGCTACACCTTC. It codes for CASTQDSGYGYTF.

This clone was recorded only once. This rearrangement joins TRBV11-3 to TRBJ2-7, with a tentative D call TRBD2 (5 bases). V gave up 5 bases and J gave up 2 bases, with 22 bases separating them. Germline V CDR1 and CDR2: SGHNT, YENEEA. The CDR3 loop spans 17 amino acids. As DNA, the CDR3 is TGTGCCAGCAGCCCGAGCGGTGGGCACTACGAAACCTACGAGCAGTACTTC. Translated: CASSPSGGHYETYEQYF.

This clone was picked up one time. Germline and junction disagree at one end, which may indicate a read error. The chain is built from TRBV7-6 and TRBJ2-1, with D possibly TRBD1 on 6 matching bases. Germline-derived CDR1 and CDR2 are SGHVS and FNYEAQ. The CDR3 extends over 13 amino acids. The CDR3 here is CATSRDIYNEQFF. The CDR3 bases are TGTGCCACCAGCCGGGACATCTACAATGAGCAGTTCTTC.

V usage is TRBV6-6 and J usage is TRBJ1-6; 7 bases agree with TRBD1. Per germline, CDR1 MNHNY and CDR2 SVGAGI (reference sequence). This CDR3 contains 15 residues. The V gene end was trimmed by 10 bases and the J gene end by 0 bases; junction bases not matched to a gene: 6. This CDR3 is CATQTGSSYNSPLHF. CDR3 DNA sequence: TGTGCCACCCAGACAGGGTCCTCCTATAATTCACCCCTCCACTTT.

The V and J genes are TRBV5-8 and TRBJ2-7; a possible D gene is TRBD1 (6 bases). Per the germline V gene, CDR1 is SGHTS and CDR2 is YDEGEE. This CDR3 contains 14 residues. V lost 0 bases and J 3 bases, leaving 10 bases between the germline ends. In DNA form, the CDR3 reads TGTGCCAGCAGCTTGGGGACAGATTTCTACGAGCAGTACTTC. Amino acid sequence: CASSLGTDFYEQYF.

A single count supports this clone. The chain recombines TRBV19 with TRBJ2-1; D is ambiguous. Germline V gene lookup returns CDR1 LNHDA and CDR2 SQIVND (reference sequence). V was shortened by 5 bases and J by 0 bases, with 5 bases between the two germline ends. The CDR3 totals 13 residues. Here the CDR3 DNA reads TGTGCCAGTAGTCCCATCTCCTACAATGAGCAGTTCTTC. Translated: CASSPISYNEQFF.

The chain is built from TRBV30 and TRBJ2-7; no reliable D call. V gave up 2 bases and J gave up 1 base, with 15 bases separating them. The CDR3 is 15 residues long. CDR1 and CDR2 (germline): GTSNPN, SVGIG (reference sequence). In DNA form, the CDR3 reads TGTGCCTGGAGTCCCCCCGTGCGGTTATCCTACGAGCAGTACTTC. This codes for CAWSPPVRLSYEQYF.

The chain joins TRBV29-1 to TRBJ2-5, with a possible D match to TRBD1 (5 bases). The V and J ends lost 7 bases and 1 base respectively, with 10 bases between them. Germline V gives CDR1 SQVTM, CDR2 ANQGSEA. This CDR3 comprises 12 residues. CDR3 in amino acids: CSATGLQETQYF. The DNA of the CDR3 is TGCAGCGCCACAGGCCTCCAAGAGACCCAGTACTTC.